These 27 T cell receptor beta chains share one sample of origin, sequenced in a study of blood T cell repertoires in COVID-19 (dated by TCRdb to 2019 to 2021). Libraries were constructed by the immunoSEQ multiplex PCR assay. The source is immuneACCESS, and TCRdb retained only in-frame sequences with V and J called. Part of the clones is not carried over; for the studies checked, unresolved V genes explain less than half of this, and the remainder is unexplained. Across this sample there are over 35,000 clones, with about 86% seen only once. Of the sample, 3.9% is held by the ten largest clones. Material for sequencing was peripheral blood. These receptors originate from a middle-aged man with COVID-19, enrolled during active disease.

As regards this clone: Other DNA variants within this sample encode the same CDR3. The chain employs TRBV6-1 and TRBJ2-1; 10 bases match TRBD2. J was trimmed by 2 bases and V by 2 bases; bases with no gene match: 3. The CDR3 is made up of 16 amino acids. CDR1 is MNHNS and CDR2 is SASEGT in the germline V gene. The CDR3, as DNA: TGTGCCAGCAGTGAACGGCTAGCGGGGGCCTACAATGAGCAGTTCTTC. It yields the protein CASSERLAGAYNEQFF.

This clone was counted once. This chain connects TRBV19 to TRBJ2-1; possible D gene TRBD1, 6 bases. CDR3 length: 13 amino acids. The V gene's germline CDR1 is LNHDA and CDR2 SQIVND (reference sequence). The V and J ends lost 9 bases and 2 bases respectively, with 11 bases between them. The CDR3 region is CASRWGPYNEQFF. Here the CDR3 DNA reads TGTGCCAGCAGGTGGGGGCCCTACAATGAGCAGTTCTTC. The variable domain in full, completed from reference TRBV19 and TRBJ2-1, reads DGGITQSPKYLFRKEGQNVTLSCEQNLNHDAMYWYRQDPGQGLRLIYYSQIVNDFQKGDIAEGYSVSREKKESFPLTVTSAQKNPTAFYLCASRWGPYNEQFFGPGTRLTVL.

The rearrangement uses TRBV11-3 and TRBJ2-3; no firm D call. V was pared by 5 bases and J by 0 bases, with 12 bases between. CDR1 SGHNT and CDR2 YENEEA come from the germline V gene. CDR3 length equals 15 residues. CDR3 sequence reads: CASSPPAASTDTQYF. In DNA form, the CDR3 reads TGTGCCAGCAGCCCCCCGGCGGCTAGCACAGATACGCAGTATTTT.

The gene calls are TRBV2 and TRBJ2-5; 8 bases agree with TRBD1. V was pared by 7 bases and J by 5 bases, with 12 bases of the junction left unmatched. The CDR3 runs 15 residues. CDR1 and CDR2 (germline): SNHLY, FYNNEI. As DNA, the CDR3 is TGTGCCAGCACCAGAGGGACGACAGGGGTCGAGACCCAGTACTTC. It translates to CASTRGTTGVETQYF. Combining the CDR3 with reference TRBV2 and TRBJ2-5 gives the whole variable domain EPEVTQTPSHQVTQMGQEVILRCVPISNHLYFYWYRQILGQKVEFLVSFYNNEISEKSEIFDDQFSVERPDGSNFTLKIRSTKLEDSAMYFCASTRGTTGVETQYFGPGTRLLVL.

The chain recombines TRBV4-1 with TRBJ2-2; 8 positions match TRBD2. CDR3 length: 16 amino acids. CDR1 is MGHRA, CDR2 YSYEKL, per germline. After removal of 3 bases from V and 6 bases from J, the junction contained 9 bases not matched to a gene. The CDR3 is CASSHPGTSRSGELFF. The CDR3 DNA reads TGCGCCAGCAGCCACCCCGGGACTAGTAGGTCCGGGGAGCTGTTTTTT.

The chain joins TRBV11-2 to TRBJ2-7; D is undetermined. Trimming stripped 5 bases from V and 2 bases from J, with 16 bases between. Germline CDR1 reads SGHAT; CDR2 reads FQNNGV. This CDR3 contains 15 residues. CDR3 bases: TGTGCCAGCAGCCAAGCACCAAATTATGCCTACGAGCAGTACTTC. It translates to CASSQAPNYAYEQYF. Based on the CDR3 plus reference TRBV11-2 and TRBJ2-7, the full variable domain is EAGVAQSPRYKIIEKRQSVAFWCNPISGHATLYWYQQILGQGPKLLIQFQNNGVVDDSQLPKDRFSAERLKGVDSTLKIQPAKLEDSAVYLCASSQAPNYAYEQYFGPGTRLTVT.

This clone has just a few counts. J is TRBJ1-6 and V is TRBV7-9; the match to TRBD1 covers 8 bases. The length of the CDR3 is 15 residues. V dropped 6 bases and J dropped 7; count of bases not matched to a gene: 8. Germline V CDR1 and CDR2: SEHNR, FQNEAQ (reference sequence). CDR3 loop: CASRSGQGGNSPLHF. Here the CDR3 DNA reads TGTGCCAGCAGAAGCGGACAGGGCGGGAATTCACCCCTCCACTTT. Full variable domain (rest looked up from reference TRBV7-9 and TRBJ1-6): DTGVSQNPRHKITKRGQNVTFRCDPISEHNRLYWYRQTLGQGPEFLTYFQNEAQLEKSRLLSDRFSAERPKGSFSTLEIQRTEQGDSAMYLCASRSGQGGNSPLHFGNGTRLTVT.

The chain recombines TRBV3-1 (or the pseudogene TRBV3-2) with TRBJ2-5; 8 positions match TRBD2. The junction had 10 bases not matched to a gene; V was cut back by 0 bases and J by 7 bases. The CDR3 totals 16 residues. The V gene's germline CDR1 is LGHDT and CDR2 YNNKEL (reference sequence). The CDR3 bases are TGTGCCAGCAGCCAAGAGATGGAAGGGACTAGATCGACCCAGTACTTC. Translation gives CASSQEMEGTRSTQYF.

The V call is TRBV12-3 or TRBV12-4, the J call TRBJ2-7; 7 bases are a match to TRBD1. V shed 7 bases and J 4 bases; nucleotides not matched to a gene: 4. CDR3 length equals 12 residues. CDR3 nucleotides: TGTGCCAGCACCCAGACAGGGTACGAGCAGTACTTC. This gives the protein CASTQTGYEQYF.

This clone turned up a few times. The chain joins TRBV5-1 to TRBJ2-7; 7 bases map to TRBD1. Germline CDR1 is SGHRS and CDR2 is YFSETQ. Trimming removed 5 bases from V and 4 bases from J; junction bases left unmatched: 6. The CDR3 runs 13 residues. This CDR3 reads CASSSQGEYEQYF. In nucleotides, the CDR3 is TGCGCCAGCAGTTCCCAGGGGGAATACGAGCAGTACTTC.

The chain recombines TRBV6-5 with TRBJ2-1; 15 positions match TRBD2. The V gene end was trimmed by 6 bases and the J gene end by 9 bases; junction bases not matched to a gene: 6. This CDR3 has 15 residues. Germline V lookup: CDR1 MNHEY, CDR2 SVGAGI. The CDR3 here is CASRGLAGGPGEQFF. In DNA form, the CDR3 reads TGTGCCAGCAGAGGACTAGCGGGGGGGCCAGGTGAGCAGTTCTTC.

This clone appeared a few times. The chain is built from TRBV6-5 and TRBJ2-5, with TRBD2 identical over 8 bases. After removal of 6 bases from V and 5 bases from J, the junction contained 11 bases not matched to a gene. CDR3 size: 15 residues. Germline V lookup: CDR1 MNHEY, CDR2 SVGAGI. The CDR3 loop reads CASRRAGATRETQYF. The CDR3 DNA is TGTGCCAGCAGGCGAGCGGGGGCCACCCGGGAGACCCAGTACTTC.

The V call is TRBV29-1, the J call TRBJ1-1; D gene unclear. Trimming removed 7 bases at V and 8 bases at J, with 14 bases between. CDR3 size: 11 residues. Germline V CDR1 and CDR2: SQVTM, ANQGSEA. CDR3 in DNA: TGCAGCGCTGGCTTGGGCCCGGAAGCTTTCTTT. This encodes CSAGLGPEAFF.

This clone appeared a few times. The chain has TRBV20-1 and TRBJ1-2; TRBD1 is a possible D gene (5 bases). The V gene lost 3 bases and the J gene lost 8 bases, with 13 bases spanning the gap. The CDR3 covers 12 residues. The germline V gene encodes CDR1 DFQATT and CDR2 SNEGSKA (reference sequence). The CDR3 sequence: CSASLPGGGYTF. CDR3 DNA: TGCAGTGCTAGTCTCCCTGGGGGGGGCTACACCTTC.

The chain joins TRBV28 to TRBJ1-4, with 7 positions matching TRBD1. The V and J ends lost 3 bases and 4 bases, in that order; junction bases with no gene match: 5. The CDR3 covers 15 residues. The germline V gene has CDR1 MDHEN and CDR2 SYDVKM. The DNA of the CDR3 is TGTGCCAGCAGTTTCTGGACAGGAGGTAATGAAAAACTGTTTTTT. It is translated as CASSFWTGGNEKLFF.

This chain connects TRBV19 to TRBJ2-7, with no clear D. From germline, CDR1 is LNHDA and CDR2 SQIVND (reference sequence). This CDR3 spans 13 amino acids. Trimming took off 3 bases at V and 3 bases at J, with 9 bases between the two ends. The CDR3 region is CASSIKPFYEQYF. The CDR3 coding sequence is TGTGCCAGTAGTATCAAGCCTTTCTACGAGCAGTACTTC.

On this clone itself: The junction departs from germline at one end; a sequencing error may be responsible. V usage is TRBV9 and J usage is TRBJ2-1, with D unresolved. The germline V gene encodes CDR1 SGDLS and CDR2 YYNGEE. The CDR3 consists of 14 residues. CDR3 sequence: CASSVAVSSNEQFF. In DNA form, the CDR3 reads TGTGCCAGCAGCGTAGCTGTCTCCTCCAATGAGCAGTTCTTC.

This chain joins TRBV3-1 (or the pseudogene TRBV3-2) and TRBJ1-5; tentative D call: TRBD1 (6 bases). Germline V gene lookup returns CDR1 LGHDT and CDR2 YNNKEL (reference sequence). Trimming removed 3 bases from V and 4 bases from J, with 13 bases in between. The CDR3 contains 15 residues. Here the CDR3 DNA reads TGTGCCAGCAGCCACTCCGGGACACCGAATCAGCCCCAGCATTTT. Its protein product is CASSHSGTPNQPQHF.

The chain links TRBV19 to TRBJ2-2; a weak D match, TRBD1 (6 bases). CDR1 LNHDA and CDR2 SQIVND come from the germline V gene (reference sequence). CDR3 size: 14 residues. V lost 4 bases and J lost 4, with 10 bases in between. CDR3 DNA sequence: TGTGCCAGTAGTACAGGGGCGGCCACCGGGGAGCTGTTTTTT. Translated, it gives CASSTGAATGELFF.

The chain has TRBV3-1 (or the pseudogene TRBV3-2) and TRBJ1-1; 8 nucleotides match TRBD1. The CDR3 is 13 residues long. V shed 4 bases, J shed 5 bases, and the junction held 3 bases outside the gene matches. Germline values: CDR1 LGHDT, CDR2 YNNKEL (reference sequence). CDR3 in amino acids: CASSLRGRTEAFF. CDR3 nucleotides: TGTGCCAGCAGCCTCAGGGGGCGAACTGAAGCTTTCTTT.

The rearrangement links TRBV19 to TRBJ1-5; D may be TRBD1 (5 bases). This CDR3 comprises 16 residues. Trimming took 1 base from V and 4 from J, leaving 14 bases between them. The germline V gene encodes CDR1 LNHDA and CDR2 SQIVND (reference sequence). Here the CDR3 reads CASSIGPGRGNQPQHF. Here the CDR3 DNA reads TGTGCCAGTAGTATAGGCCCCGGACGGGGGAATCAGCCCCAGCATTTT.

V usage is TRBV10-3 and J usage is TRBJ2-1; 7 bases fit TRBD2. V lost 2 bases, J lost 8 bases, and 9 bases stayed unmatched. This CDR3 has 15 amino acids. Germline V gene data show CDR1 as ENHRY and CDR2 as SYGVKD. The CDR3 sequence is CAISETRGSADEQFF. The CDR3 bases are TGTGCCATCAGTGAGACCCGCGGGAGCGCCGATGAGCAGTTCTTC.

V and J are TRBV7-9 and TRBJ1-2; D ambiguous. CDR1 is SEHNR and CDR2 is FQNEAQ in the germline V gene (reference sequence). V was clipped by 2 bases and J by 9 bases, with 16 bases between them. The CDR3 covers 14 residues. The CDR3, as DNA: TGTGCCAGCAGCTTAAGTCAAAACTATGGTAGCTACACCTTC. Amino acid sequence: CASSLSQNYGSYTF.

The chain links TRBV5-6 to TRBJ1-4, with a weak D call TRBD1 (6 bases). Germline-derived CDR1 and CDR2 are SGHDT and YYEEEE. Trimming removed 10 bases at V and 1 base at J, with 8 bases between. This CDR3 contains 12 residues. The CDR3 region is CASRGTNEKLFF. In DNA, the CDR3 is TGTGCCTCCAGGGGAACTAATGAAAAACTGTTTTTT.

In this sample, this clone turned up once. This chain connects TRBV27 to TRBJ1-3; 9 nucleotides agree with TRBD1. This CDR3 has 17 amino acids. Germline V lookup: CDR1 MNHEY, CDR2 SMNVEV (reference sequence). The junction had 6 bases not matched to a gene; V was cut back by 2 bases and J by 1 base. For the CDR3, the DNA is TGTGCCAGCAGTTTAGGAACAGGGGGCATTTCTGGAAACACCATATATTTT. It yields the protein CASSLGTGGISGNTIYF.

The rearrangement links TRBV6-2 or TRBV6-3 to TRBJ2-7; a weak D match, TRBD2 (6 bases). The CDR3 runs 15 residues. The germline V and J ends were trimmed by 3 bases and 0 bases, with 12 bases remaining between them. CDR1 and CDR2 from the germline V gene are MNHEY and SVGEGT. CDR3 in amino acids: CASSYNGDSSYEQYF. As DNA, the CDR3 is TGTGCCAGCAGTTATAATGGGGACTCCTCCTACGAGCAGTACTTC.

This clone was counted only a few times. V gene TRBV11-2 combines with J gene TRBJ2-2; TRBD2 is a possible D gene (5 bases). The V gene lost 0 bases and the J gene lost 0 bases, with 11 bases spanning the gap. This CDR3 is 17 amino acids long. CDR1 and CDR2 (germline): SGHAT, FQNNGV. The CDR3 DNA is TGTGCCAGCAGCTTAGATGGAGGTGGGGCGAACACCGGGGAGCTGTTTTTT. Residues: CASSLDGGGANTGELFF.